Below, 15 T cell receptor beta chains from the same sample are listed, as sequenced in a study of T cell changes during pregnancy in multiple sclerosis. The protocol was immunoSEQ multiplex PCR, while the TCRdb copy is restricted to in-frame clones and leaves out a portion. The profile covers about 21,000 clones, with over 70% appearing a single time and approximately 5% taken by the ten largest. This material consisted of CD8+ T cells from peripheral blood mononuclear cells, taken after pregnancy. All receptors come from a female donor in good health, enrolled as a control in a pregnancy study.

The chain uses TRBV29-1 and TRBJ2-7; weak D call: TRBD1 (6 bases). Germline lookup yields CDR1 SQVTM and CDR2 ANQGSEA. V lost 7 bases and J lost 2, with 27 bases in between. This CDR3 is built from 17 residues. As DNA, the CDR3 is TGCAGCGCTGACCCGCCGCGAGACAGGTCACGACCCTACGAGCAGTACTTC. Translated: CSADPPRDRSRPYEQYF.

The rearrangement uses TRBV27 and TRBJ2-1, with 13 bases lining up with TRBD2. V shed 2 bases and J 5 bases; nucleotides not matched to a gene: 0. The CDR3 consists of 15 residues. Germline CDR1 MNHEY, CDR2 SMNVEV (reference sequence). For the CDR3, the DNA is TGTGCCAGCAGTTTAGGGACTAGCGGGAACAATGAGCAGTTCTTC. It translates to CASSLGTSGNNEQFF.

The gene calls are TRBV5-8 and TRBJ2-7; 10 nucleotides match TRBD1. The CDR3 sequence is 14 residues long. Per the germline V gene, CDR1 is SGHTS and CDR2 is YDEGEE. Losses at the gene ends were 5 bases for V and 3 bases for J; bases not matched to a gene: 5. CDR3 DNA: TGTGCCAGCAGTTCCGGGACAGGGGTCTACGAGCAGTACTTC. Its translation is CASSSGTGVYEQYF. Full variable domain (missing parts from reference TRBV5-8 and TRBJ2-7): EAGVTQSPTHLIKTRGQQATLRCSPISGHTSVYWYQQALGLGLQFLLWYDEGEERNRGNFPPRFSGRQFPNYSSELNVNALELEDSALYLCASSSGTGVYEQYFGPGTRLTVT.

The rearrangement links TRBV27 to TRBJ2-4; D perhaps matches TRBD2 (5 bases). V was trimmed by 4 bases and J by 7 bases, leaving 8 bases between them. The CDR3 spans 12 residues. Germline V gene data show CDR1 as MNHEY and CDR2 as SMNVEV (reference sequence). The CDR3 nucleotides are TGTGCCAGCAGTTCGGGGTTTAACATTCAGTACTTC. This sequence encodes CASSSGFNIQYF.

The chain joins TRBV6-5 to TRBJ1-1, with D possibly being TRBD1 (6 bases). Germline V gene lookup returns CDR1 MNHEY and CDR2 SVGAGI. The CDR3 totals 14 residues. Trimming pared 7 bases from V and 2 bases from J, leaving 14 bases between. CDR3 sequence: CASNMDSLNTEAFF. The CDR3 region has the DNA TGTGCCAGCAACATGGACAGCCTCAACACTGAAGCTTTCTTT.

The rearrangement links TRBV7-8 to TRBJ2-2, with D possibly TRBD2 on 5 matching bases. CDR1 SGHVS and CDR2 FQNEAQ come from the germline V gene. The CDR3 has 15 amino acids. Trimming cost V 4 bases and J 7 bases, with 16 bases left between them. CDR3 sequence: CASSSGPDGIGELFF. DNA of the CDR3: TGTGCCAGCAGCTCCGGGCCGGACGGGATCGGGGAGCTGTTTTTT.

The J gene is TRBJ1-1, the V gene TRBV7-9; D unresolved. With 4 bases removed from V and 5 bases from J, the gap between germline ends came to 11 bases. The V gene's germline CDR1 is SEHNR and CDR2 FQNEAQ (reference sequence). The CDR3 has 13 amino acids. Here the CDR3 reads CASSSGGGTEAFF. The CDR3 coding sequence is TGTGCCAGCAGCTCAGGAGGAGGAACTGAAGCTTTCTTT.

The chain recombines TRBV19 with TRBJ1-1; TRBD1 matches at 7 bases. Germline values: CDR1 LNHDA, CDR2 SQIVND (reference sequence). With 6 bases clipped from V and 4 bases from J, the junction kept 2 bases outside the gene matches. The CDR3 length is 12 residues. This chain's CDR3 is CASSAGGTEAFF. CDR3 coding DNA: TGTGCCAGTAGCGCAGGGGGCACTGAAGCTTTCTTT. The entire variable domain, with the rest obtained from reference TRBV19 and TRBJ1-1, is as follows: DGGITQSPKYLFRKEGQNVTLSCEQNLNHDAMYWYRQDPGQGLRLIYYSQIVNDFQKGDIAEGYSVSREKKESFPLTVTSAQKNPTAFYLCASSAGGTEAFFGQGTRLTVV.

The chain couples TRBV15 to TRBJ2-7; tentative D call: TRBD2 (7 bases). V dropped 5 bases and J dropped 7 bases, with 24 bases sitting between them. The length of the CDR3 is 16 residues. CDR1 and CDR2 (germline): LNHNV, YYDKDF (reference sequence). DNA of the CDR3: TGTGCCACCAGCTTCCGGGAGGTTTCGGGGGCCTGGGAGCAGTACTTC. This translates into CATSFREVSGAWEQYF.

This chain links TRBV6-4 with TRBJ2-7, with 7 nucleotides matching TRBD1. Trimming took 6 bases from V and 1 from J; bases not matched to a gene: 9. CDR1 and CDR2 from the germline V gene are MRHNA and SNTAGT. The CDR3 has 15 residues. The CDR3 loop is CASSEGAGISYEQYF. As DNA, the CDR3 is TGTGCCAGCAGCGAGGGGGCAGGAATTTCCTACGAGCAGTACTTC.

The chain carries TRBV6-1 and TRBJ1-1; 7 bases are shared with TRBD1. V lost 6 bases to trimming and J lost 5 bases; unmatched junction nucleotides: 6. CDR1 and CDR2 (germline): MNHNS, SASEGT. This CDR3 region has 13 residues. CDR3 DNA sequence: TGTGCCAGCAGCTACCCAGGGGGAACTGAAGCTTTCTTT. It yields the protein CASSYPGGTEAFF.

The chain carries TRBV7-3 and TRBJ2-7; 9 nucleotides match TRBD2. Germline values: CDR1 SGHTA, CDR2 FQGTGA. This CDR3 spans 13 amino acids. The CDR3 DNA sequence: TGTGGGGCCAGCGGGGGGAATCAATACGAGCAGTACTTC. This translates into CGASGGNQYEQYF.

The gene calls are TRBV4-3 and TRBJ2-3; 9 nucleotides align to TRBD2. This CDR3 contains 18 residues. In germline, CDR1 is LGHNA, CDR2 YSLEER. V dropped 0 bases and J dropped 3; count of bases not matched to a gene: 10. The CDR3 reads CASSQEAAGGTKTDTQYF. The CDR3 DNA follows: TGCGCCAGCAGCCAAGAAGCTGCGGGGGGGACCAAGACAGATACGCAGTATTTT.

The J gene is TRBJ2-1, the V gene TRBV5-8, with TRBD2 matching over 7 bases. This CDR3 has 15 residues. Germline CDR1 reads SGHTS; CDR2 reads YDEGEE. V lost 0 bases and J lost 2; bases outside the gene matches: 2. Here the CDR3 reads CASSLVAGAYNEQFF. CDR3 sequence (DNA): TGTGCCAGCAGCTTGGTCGCGGGGGCCTACAATGAGCAGTTCTTC. The whole variable domain, filled in from reference TRBV5-8 and TRBJ2-1, reads EAGVTQSPTHLIKTRGQQATLRCSPISGHTSVYWYQQALGLGLQFLLWYDEGEERNRGNFPPRFSGRQFPNYSSELNVNALELEDSALYLCASSLVAGAYNEQFFGPGTRLTVL.

V is TRBV13 and J is TRBJ2-5; 10 nucleotides agree with TRBD2. Trimming cost V 5 bases and J 1 base; bases outside gene matches: 1. The CDR3 extends over 14 amino acids. Germline loops: CDR1 PRHDT, CDR2 FYEKMQ (reference sequence). This CDR3 reads CASSGLAVQETQYF. As DNA, the CDR3 is TGTGCCAGCAGCGGACTAGCGGTCCAAGAGACCCAGTACTTC.